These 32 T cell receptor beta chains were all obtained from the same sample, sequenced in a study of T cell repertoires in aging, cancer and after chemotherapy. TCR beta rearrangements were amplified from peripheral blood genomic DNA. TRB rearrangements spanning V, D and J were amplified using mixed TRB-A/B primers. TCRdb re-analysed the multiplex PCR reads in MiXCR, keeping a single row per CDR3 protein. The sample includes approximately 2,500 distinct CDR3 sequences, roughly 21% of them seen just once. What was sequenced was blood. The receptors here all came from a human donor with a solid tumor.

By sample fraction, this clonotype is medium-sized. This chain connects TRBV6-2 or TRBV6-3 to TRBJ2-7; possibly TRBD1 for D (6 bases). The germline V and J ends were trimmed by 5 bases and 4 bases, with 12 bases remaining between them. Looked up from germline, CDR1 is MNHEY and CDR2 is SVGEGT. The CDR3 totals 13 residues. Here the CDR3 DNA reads TGTGCCAGCAGTCCTCTTACAGGGTACGAGCAGTACTTC. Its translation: CASSPLTGYEQYF.

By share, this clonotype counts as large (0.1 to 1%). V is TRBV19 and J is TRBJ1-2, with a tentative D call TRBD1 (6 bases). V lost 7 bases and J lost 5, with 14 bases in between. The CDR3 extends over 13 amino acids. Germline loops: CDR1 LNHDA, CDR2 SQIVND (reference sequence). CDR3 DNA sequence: TGTGCCAGTACCGCCCGCCAGGGGTATGGCTACACCTTC. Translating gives CASTARQGYGYTF.

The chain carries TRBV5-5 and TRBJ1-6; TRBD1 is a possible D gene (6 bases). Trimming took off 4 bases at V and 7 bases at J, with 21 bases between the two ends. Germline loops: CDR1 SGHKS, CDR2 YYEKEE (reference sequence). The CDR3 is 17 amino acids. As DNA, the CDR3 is TGTGCCAGCAGCACCTCAGGGGCCGGGGTAAAGAATTCACCCCTCCACTTT. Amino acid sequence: CASSTSGAGVKNSPLHF.

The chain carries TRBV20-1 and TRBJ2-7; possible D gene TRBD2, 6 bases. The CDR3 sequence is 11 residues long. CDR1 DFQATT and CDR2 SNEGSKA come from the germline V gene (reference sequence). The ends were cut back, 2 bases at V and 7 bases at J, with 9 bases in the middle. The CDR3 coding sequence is TGCAGTGCTAGATTGCTAGCGGAGCAGTACTTC. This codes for CSARLLAEQYF.

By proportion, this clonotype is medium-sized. CDR3 sequence reads: CASREDVRVYNQPQHF. As DNA, the CDR3 is TGTGCCAGCAGGGAGGACGTCAGGGTCTACAATCAGCCCCAGCATTTT. The chain couples TRBV6-1 to TRBJ1-5, with a weak D call TRBD1 (5 bases). CDR3 length: 16 amino acids. The V end lost 6 bases, the J end lost 3 bases, and 18 bases lay between the germline ends. The germline V gene has CDR1 MNHNS and CDR2 SASEGT.

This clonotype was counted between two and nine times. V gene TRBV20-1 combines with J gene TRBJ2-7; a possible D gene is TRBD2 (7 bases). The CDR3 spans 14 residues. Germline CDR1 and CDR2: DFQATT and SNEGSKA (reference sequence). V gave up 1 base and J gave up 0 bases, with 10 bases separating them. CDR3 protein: CSARGGGPSYEQYF. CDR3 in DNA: TGCAGTGCTAGAGGGGGGGGGCCCTCCTACGAGCAGTACTTC.

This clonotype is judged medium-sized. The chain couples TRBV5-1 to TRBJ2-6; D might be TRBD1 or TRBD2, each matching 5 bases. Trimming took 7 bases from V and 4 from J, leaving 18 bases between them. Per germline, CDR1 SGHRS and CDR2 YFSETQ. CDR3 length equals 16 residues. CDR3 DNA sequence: TGCGCCAGCCTGAGAGGGGCGGGTATCGGGGCCAACGTCCTGACTTTC. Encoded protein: CASLRGAGIGANVLTF.

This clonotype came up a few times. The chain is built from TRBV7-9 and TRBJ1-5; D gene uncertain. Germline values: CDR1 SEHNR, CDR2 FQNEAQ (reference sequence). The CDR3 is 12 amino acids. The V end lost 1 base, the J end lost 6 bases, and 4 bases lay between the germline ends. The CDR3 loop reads CASSLGTQPQHF. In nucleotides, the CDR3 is TGTGCCAGCAGCTTAGGAACTCAGCCCCAGCATTTT.

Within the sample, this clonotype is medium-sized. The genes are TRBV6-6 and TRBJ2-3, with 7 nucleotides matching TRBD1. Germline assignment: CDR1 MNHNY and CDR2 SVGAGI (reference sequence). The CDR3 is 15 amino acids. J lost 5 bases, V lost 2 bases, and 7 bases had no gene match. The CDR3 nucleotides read TGTGCCAGCAGTTACCGTACAGGGGCTCAAGATACGCAGTATTTT. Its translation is CASSYRTGAQDTQYF.

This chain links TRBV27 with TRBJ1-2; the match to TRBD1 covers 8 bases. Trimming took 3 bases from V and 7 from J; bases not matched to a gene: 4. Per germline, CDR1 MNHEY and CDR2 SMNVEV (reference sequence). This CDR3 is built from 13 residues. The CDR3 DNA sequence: TGTGCCAGCAGTTTCGCAGGGGGCTCTGGCTACACCTTC. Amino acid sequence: CASSFAGGSGYTF.

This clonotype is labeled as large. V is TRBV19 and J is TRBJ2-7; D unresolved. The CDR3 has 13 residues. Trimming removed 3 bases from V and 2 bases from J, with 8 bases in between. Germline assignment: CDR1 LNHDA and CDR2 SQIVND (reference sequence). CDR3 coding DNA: TGTGCCAGTAGTATCACCCATCCCTACGAGCAGTACTTC. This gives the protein CASSITHPYEQYF.

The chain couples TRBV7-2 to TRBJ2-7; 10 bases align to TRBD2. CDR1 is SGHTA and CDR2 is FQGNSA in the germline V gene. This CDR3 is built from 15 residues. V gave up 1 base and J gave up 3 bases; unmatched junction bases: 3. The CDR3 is CASSLVASGSYEQYF. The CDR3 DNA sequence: TGTGCCAGCAGCTTAGTGGCTAGCGGGAGCTACGAGCAGTACTTC.

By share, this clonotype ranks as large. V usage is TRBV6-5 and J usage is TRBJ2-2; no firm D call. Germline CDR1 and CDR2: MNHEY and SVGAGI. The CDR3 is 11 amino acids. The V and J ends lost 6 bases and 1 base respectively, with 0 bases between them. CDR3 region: CASRNTGELFF. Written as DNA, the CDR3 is TGTGCCAGCAGGAACACCGGGGAGCTGTTTTTT.

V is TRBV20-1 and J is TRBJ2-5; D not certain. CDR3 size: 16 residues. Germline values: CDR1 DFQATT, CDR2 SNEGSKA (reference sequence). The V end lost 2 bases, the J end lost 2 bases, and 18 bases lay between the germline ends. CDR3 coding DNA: TGCAGTGCTAGATCCGCCGGACGGCTTTTACAAGAGACCCAGTACTTC. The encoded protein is CSARSAGRLLQETQYF.

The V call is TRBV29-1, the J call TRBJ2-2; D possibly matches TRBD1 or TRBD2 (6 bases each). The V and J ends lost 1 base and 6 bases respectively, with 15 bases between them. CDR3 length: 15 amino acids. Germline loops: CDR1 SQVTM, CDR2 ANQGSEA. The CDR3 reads CSVEGGRGQAGELFF. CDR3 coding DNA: TGCAGCGTTGAAGGGGGACGGGGGCAGGCCGGGGAGCTGTTTTTT.

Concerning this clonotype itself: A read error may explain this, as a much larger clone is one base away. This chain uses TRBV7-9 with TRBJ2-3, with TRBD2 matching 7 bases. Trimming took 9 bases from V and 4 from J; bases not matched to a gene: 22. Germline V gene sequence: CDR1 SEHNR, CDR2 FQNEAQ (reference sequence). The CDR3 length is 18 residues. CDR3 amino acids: CARSAFSELVGGSDTQYF. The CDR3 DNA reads TGTGCCAGATCAGCTTTTAGTGAACTAGTGGGAGGGTCAGATACGCAGTATTTT.

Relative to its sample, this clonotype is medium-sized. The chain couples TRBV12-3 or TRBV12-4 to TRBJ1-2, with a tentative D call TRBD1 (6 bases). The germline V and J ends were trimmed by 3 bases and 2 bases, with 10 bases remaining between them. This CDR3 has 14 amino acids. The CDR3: CASSFMGANYGYTF. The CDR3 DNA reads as TGTGCCAGCAGTTTCATGGGGGCCAACTATGGCTACACCTTC.

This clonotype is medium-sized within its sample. Written as DNA, the CDR3 is TGTGCCAGCAGCTTGAGGTCGGGACAGGGGAGGAGCGGGCAGTACTTC. Its protein is CASSLRSGQGRSGQYF. This chain connects TRBV5-4 to TRBJ2-7; TRBD1 aligns across 10 bases. There are 16 residues in the CDR3. V lost 1 base to trimming and J lost 9 bases; unmatched junction nucleotides: 13. Germline V gives CDR1 SGHNT, CDR2 YYREEE (reference sequence).

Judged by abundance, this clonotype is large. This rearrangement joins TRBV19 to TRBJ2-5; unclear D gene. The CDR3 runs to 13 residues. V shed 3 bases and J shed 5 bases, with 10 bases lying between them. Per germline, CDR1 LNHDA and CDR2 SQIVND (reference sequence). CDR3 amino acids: CASSIDSPETQYF. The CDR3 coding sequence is TGTGCCAGTAGTATTGATAGTCCGGAGACCCAGTACTTC.

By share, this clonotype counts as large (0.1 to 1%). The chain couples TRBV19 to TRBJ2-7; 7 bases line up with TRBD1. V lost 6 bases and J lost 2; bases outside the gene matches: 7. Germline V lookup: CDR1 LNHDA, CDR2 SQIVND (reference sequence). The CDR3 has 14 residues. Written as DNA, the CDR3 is TGTGCCAGTAGGAAGACCGGGACAGCCTACGAGCAGTACTTC. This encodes CASRKTGTAYEQYF. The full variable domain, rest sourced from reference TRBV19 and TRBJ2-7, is DGGITQSPKYLFRKEGQNVTLSCEQNLNHDAMYWYRQDPGQGLRLIYYSQIVNDFQKGDIAEGYSVSREKKESFPLTVTSAQKNPTAFYLCASRKTGTAYEQYFGPGTRLTVT.

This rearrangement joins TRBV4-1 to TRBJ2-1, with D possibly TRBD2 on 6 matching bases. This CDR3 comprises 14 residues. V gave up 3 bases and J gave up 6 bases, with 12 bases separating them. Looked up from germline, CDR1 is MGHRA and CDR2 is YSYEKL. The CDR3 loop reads CASSQPTRSNEQFF. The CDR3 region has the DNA TGCGCCAGCAGCCAGCCGACTAGAAGCAATGAGCAGTTCTTC.

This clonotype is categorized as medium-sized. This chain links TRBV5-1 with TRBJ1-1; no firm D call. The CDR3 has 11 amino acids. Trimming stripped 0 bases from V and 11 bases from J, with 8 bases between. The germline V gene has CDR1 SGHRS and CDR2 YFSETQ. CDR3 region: CASSLGLVAFF. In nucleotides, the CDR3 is TGCGCCAGCAGCTTGGGGCTGGTTGCTTTCTTT.

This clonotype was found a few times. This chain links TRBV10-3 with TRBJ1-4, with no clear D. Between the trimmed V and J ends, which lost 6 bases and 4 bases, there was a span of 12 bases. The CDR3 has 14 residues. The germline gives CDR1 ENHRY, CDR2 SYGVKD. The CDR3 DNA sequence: TGTGCCATCAGAAACACGGGTAGTAATGAAAAACTGTTTTTT. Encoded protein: CAIRNTGSNEKLFF.

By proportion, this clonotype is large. In DNA, the CDR3 is TGCAGCGTTGCCCGGACTAGCGGCATCAATGAGCAGTTCTTC. Residues: CSVARTSGINEQFF. This chain joins TRBV29-1 and TRBJ2-1; 10 bases fit TRBD2. Per germline, CDR1 SQVTM and CDR2 ANQGSEA. CDR3 length: 14 residues. Losses at the gene ends were 4 bases for V and 6 bases for J; bases not matched to a gene: 6.

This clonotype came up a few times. CDR3 amino acids: CASSEGQGINNEQFF. CDR3 DNA: TGCGCCAGCAGTGAGGGGCAGGGGATAAACAATGAGCAGTTCTTC. V gene TRBV10-1 combines with J gene TRBJ2-1, with TRBD1 as a possible D gene (6 bases). CDR1 is WNHNN, CDR2 SYGVQD, per germline (reference sequence). The CDR3 sequence is 15 residues long. V lost 2 bases, J lost 5 bases, and 13 bases lay in between.

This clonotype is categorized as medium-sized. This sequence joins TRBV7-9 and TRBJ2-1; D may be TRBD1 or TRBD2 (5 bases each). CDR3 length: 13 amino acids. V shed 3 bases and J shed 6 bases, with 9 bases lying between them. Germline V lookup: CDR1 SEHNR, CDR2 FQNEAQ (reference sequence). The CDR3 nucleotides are TGTGCCAGCAGCTTCGGGACCACCAATGAGCAGTTCTTC. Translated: CASSFGTTNEQFF.

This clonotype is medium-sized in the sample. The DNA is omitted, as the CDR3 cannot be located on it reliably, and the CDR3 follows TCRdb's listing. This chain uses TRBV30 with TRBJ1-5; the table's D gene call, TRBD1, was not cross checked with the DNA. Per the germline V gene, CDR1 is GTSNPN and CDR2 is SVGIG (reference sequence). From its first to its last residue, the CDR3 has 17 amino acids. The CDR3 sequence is CAWSDPRDPAASGPSIF.

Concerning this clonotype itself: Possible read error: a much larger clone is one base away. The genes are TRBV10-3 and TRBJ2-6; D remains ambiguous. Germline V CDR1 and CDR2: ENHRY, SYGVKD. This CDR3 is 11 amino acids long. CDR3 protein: CAISGSPEVRF. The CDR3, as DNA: TGTGCCATCAGTGGGTCACCCGAGGTGCGATTC.

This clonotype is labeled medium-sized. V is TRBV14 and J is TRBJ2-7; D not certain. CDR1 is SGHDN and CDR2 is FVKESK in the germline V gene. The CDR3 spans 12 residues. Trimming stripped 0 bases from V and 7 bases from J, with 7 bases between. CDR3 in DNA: TGTGCCAGCAGCCAAGATTGGCGGGAGCAGTACTTC. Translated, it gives CASSQDWREQYF.

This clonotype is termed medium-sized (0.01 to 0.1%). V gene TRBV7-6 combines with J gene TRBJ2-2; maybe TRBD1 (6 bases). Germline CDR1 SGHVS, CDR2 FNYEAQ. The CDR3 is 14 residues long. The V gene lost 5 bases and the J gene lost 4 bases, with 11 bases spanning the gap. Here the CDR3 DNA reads TGTGCCAGCAGCCTTGACAGGCCCACCGGGGAGCTGTTTTTT. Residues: CASSLDRPTGELFF.

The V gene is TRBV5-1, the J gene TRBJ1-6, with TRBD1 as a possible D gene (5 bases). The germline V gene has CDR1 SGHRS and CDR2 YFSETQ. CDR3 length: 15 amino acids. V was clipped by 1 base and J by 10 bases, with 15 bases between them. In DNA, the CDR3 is TGCGCCAGCAGCTTGCAACGTGGGGGGAACTCACCCCTCCACTTT. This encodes CASSLQRGGNSPLHF.

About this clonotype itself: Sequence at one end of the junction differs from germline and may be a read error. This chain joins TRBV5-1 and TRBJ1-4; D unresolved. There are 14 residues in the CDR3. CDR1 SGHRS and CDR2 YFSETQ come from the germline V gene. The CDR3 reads CASSFSSSLEKLVF. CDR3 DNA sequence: TGCGCCAGCAGCTTTAGTTCTTCTCTTGAAAAACTGGTTTTT.